This T cell receptor beta chain was documented in a study of T cells after posttransplantation cyclophosphamide. Germline V gene lookup returns CDR1 MNHEY and CDR2 SVGAGI. The trim removed 9 bases at V and 4 bases at J, leaving 8 bases unmatched. The CDR3 totals 14 residues. The study's findings and limits: Later blood repertoires were often dominated by clones from the donor CD8+ memory compartment.

Profiled with immunoSEQ multiplex PCR; TCRdb holds only in-frame clones, not every one. Found here are some 37,000 clones, no singletons; the ten largest cover 1.2%. This clone was counted ten times or more. The antigen is unknown. The related graft donor's blood sample was taken on the day of bone marrow donation. Sample: PBMCs. This sequence joins TRBV6-5 and TRBJ1-1, with 10 bases fitting TRBD1. This clonotype was obtained from a girl under 18 in good health, CMV-negative, and a related stem cell transplant donor. CDR3 region: CASHRGQGSTEAFF. CDR3 DNA sequence: TGTGCCAGTCACCGGGGACAGGGGAGCACTGAAGCTTTCTTT.